This T cell receptor beta chain was captured by sequencing in a study of CD8+ T cells in alopecia areata. Study-level information: Those treated were given oral tofacitinib at 5 to 10 mg twice daily.

The treatment denotes: oral pan-JAK inhibitor, 5-10 mg twice daily. Study findings and constraints: Scalp clonality and expanded CD8+ clones among the top 100 fell significantly with tofacitinib.

Extraction and reverse transcription of RNA yielded cDNA as the sequencing template. Method: immunoSEQ multiplex PCR; TCRdb's copy keeps in-frame clones and lacks some. The sample carries about 190,000 clones, 64% recorded once. The V and J ends lost 4 bases and 4 bases, in that order; junction bases with no gene match: 8. This CDR3 spans 16 amino acids. CDR1 SGHDN and CDR2 FVKESK come from the germline V gene. This clone was observed a few times. Its antigen remains unknown. This receptor was identified in a human donor with alopecia areata. This sequence joins TRBV14 and TRBJ2-2, with TRBD2 identical over 8 bases. Specimen: CD4+ T cells sorted from blood, collected at week 4, from a patient treated with tofacitinib. CDR3 sequence (DNA): TGTGCCAGCAGCCCCACCGGGGGGGCGTTCACCGGGGAGCTGTTTTTT. Encoded protein: CASSPTGGAFTGELFF.